This TCR beta chain was identified during a study of OX40 agonist ivuxolimab in advanced cancers. Study-wide findings and caveats: Clones of CD4+ and CD8+ blood T cells grew by week 6 at doses of 0.1 to 3.0 mg/kg.

In the case of this clone: Its cognate antigen is unknown.

Germline CDR1 is MNHEY and CDR2 is SVGAGI. The CDR3 extends over 15 amino acids. V lost 5 bases and J 0 bases, leaving 13 bases between the germline ends. Assay: immunoSEQ multiplex PCR; the TCRdb copy retains only in-frame clones and omits some. The table lists approximately 100,000 clones, about 90% of them singletons, with 0.7% to 0.9% in the top ten. This sequence joins TRBV6-5 and TRBJ1-1, with D unresolved. Material: CD4+ or CD8+ T cells sorted from blood, obtained in a trial of the OX40 agonist ivuxolimab. The clonotype comes from an adult with an advanced solid tumor such as melanoma, head and neck, liver or kidney cancer. CDR3 bases: TGTGCCAGCAGTCCCCTCACTAGGGTGAACACTGAAGCTTTCTTT. Amino acids: CASSPLTRVNTEAFF.